This T cell receptor (beta chain) came from a study of cytomegalovirus exposure and HLA in healthy donors. General study points: In presence/absence analyses, roughly uniform sequencing depth across donors was assumed. One later analysis reportedly identified an Asian-associated ancestry cluster that showed fewer N-insertions than the approximately 710-donor mean.

This clone was counted a few times. The antigen remains unidentified. Donors consisted of healthy bone marrow donors. The PCR used 60 Vbeta and 13 Jbeta primers. The data were produced by immunoSEQ multiplex PCR, yet TCRdb's version contains in-frame clones alone and is incomplete. The data hold 95,000 to 150,000 clones, with around three fifths observed a single time. Germline CDR1 MDHEN, CDR2 SYDVKM. CDR3 size: 12 residues. V was pared by 4 bases and J by 4 bases, with 5 bases between. The chain couples TRBV28 to TRBJ1-5; no reliable D call. This clonotype originated in a middle-aged woman in good health and CMV-seropositive. Material for sequencing was PBMCs. The CDR3 DNA is TGTGCCAGCAGTTCCATTAATCAGCCCCAGCATTTT. Its protein product is CASSSINQPQHF.